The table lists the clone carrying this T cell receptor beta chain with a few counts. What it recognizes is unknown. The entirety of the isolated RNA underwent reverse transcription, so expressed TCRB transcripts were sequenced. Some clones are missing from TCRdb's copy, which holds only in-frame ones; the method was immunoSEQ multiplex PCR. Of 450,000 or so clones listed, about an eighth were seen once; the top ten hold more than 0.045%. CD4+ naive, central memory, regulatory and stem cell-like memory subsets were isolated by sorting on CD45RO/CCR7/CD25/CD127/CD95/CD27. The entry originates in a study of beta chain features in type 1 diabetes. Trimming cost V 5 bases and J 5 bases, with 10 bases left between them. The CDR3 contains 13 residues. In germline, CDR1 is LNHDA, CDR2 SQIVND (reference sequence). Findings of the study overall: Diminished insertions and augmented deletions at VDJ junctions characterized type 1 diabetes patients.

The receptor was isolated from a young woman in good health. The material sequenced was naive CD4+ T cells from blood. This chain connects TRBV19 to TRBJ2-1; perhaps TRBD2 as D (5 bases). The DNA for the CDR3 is TGTGCCAGTAGTGGAGGACCCAACAATGAGCAGTTCTTC. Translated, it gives CASSGGPNNEQFF.